One and the same sample provided the 18 T cell receptor beta chains below, sequenced in a study of identical twins. TCRdb recomputed calls from the 5' RACE reads with MiXCR, one row per CDR3 protein. The data contain just under 550,000 distinct CDR3 sequences, 13% to 15% of them singletons. This sample was also put to use in a study of yellow fever vaccine responses in identical twins.

The sequencing input was CD4+ T cells sorted from blood. These receptors came from a woman younger than 35 in good health.

This clonotype was observed once. This chain uses TRBV7-2 with TRBJ2-5; D is undetermined. V dropped 5 bases and J dropped 2 bases, with 9 bases sitting between them. The CDR3 is 13 amino acids. CDR1 and CDR2 from the germline V gene are SGHTA and FQGNSA. CDR3 bases: TGTGCCAGCAGCCCCCACTGGCAAGAGACCCAGTACTTC. Its protein is CASSPHWQETQYF.

This clonotype was observed a few times. V and J are TRBV20-1 and TRBJ1-1; unclear D gene. Trimming removed 6 bases from V and 3 bases from J, with 14 bases in between. Germline loops: CDR1 DFQATT, CDR2 SNEGSKA (reference sequence). This CDR3 comprises 13 residues. CDR3 loop: CSALMGTHTEAFF. As DNA, the CDR3 is TGCAGTGCCCTAATGGGCACCCACACTGAAGCTTTCTTT.

This clonotype has at least ten counts. V usage is TRBV12-3 or TRBV12-4 and J usage is TRBJ2-5; perhaps D is TRBD1 or TRBD2 (5 bases each). This CDR3 comprises 13 residues. The germline V and J ends were trimmed by 8 bases and 3 bases, with 13 bases remaining between them. The chain's CDR3 is CASGPRGEETQYF. In nucleotides, the CDR3 is TGTGCCAGCGGCCCGAGGGGAGAAGAGACCCAGTACTTC.

V usage is TRBV21-1 and J usage is TRBJ2-7; the listed D gene, TRBD2, was not tested against the DNA. TRBV21-1 is designated a pseudogene. CDR3 length equals 16 residues. As DNA, the CDR3 is TGTGCCAGCAGCAAAGGAGGGAACAAGGTCCCCTACGAGCAGTACGTC. This translates into CASSKGGNKVPYEQYV.

This clonotype was observed a handful of times. The genes are TRBV11-1 and TRBJ1-4; no reliable D call. The germline V and J ends were trimmed by 1 base and 0 bases, with 15 bases remaining between them. The CDR3 spans 18 residues. Per the germline V gene, CDR1 is SGHAT and CDR2 is FQDESV (reference sequence). CDR3 in DNA: TGTGCCAGCAGCTTAGTTATCGGGTCCTTGGCAACTAATGAAAAACTGTTTTTT. It specifies CASSLVIGSLATNEKLFF.

This clonotype has only a few counts. V gene TRBV20-1 combines with J gene TRBJ1-4; D is perhaps TRBD1 (6 bases). Germline CDR1 DFQATT, CDR2 SNEGSKA (reference sequence). This CDR3 has 15 residues. V gave up 0 bases and J gave up 7 bases, with 15 bases separating them. CDR3 sequence: CSARDGAGAREKLFF. As DNA, the CDR3 is TGCAGTGCTAGAGATGGGGCAGGGGCTCGTGAAAAACTGTTTTTT.

A few counts support this clonotype. The V gene is TRBV7-6, the J gene TRBJ2-1; TRBD2 agrees at 9 bases. The CDR3 covers 15 residues. J was trimmed by 7 bases and V by 6 bases; bases with no gene match: 10. Germline CDR1 reads SGHVS; CDR2 reads FNYEAQ. Written as DNA, the CDR3 is TGTGCCAGCAGTAAGGCGGGGGGGCCGGGGAATGAGCAGTTCTTC. Protein: CASSKAGGPGNEQFF.

This clonotype was seen only a few times. The chain recombines TRBV28 with TRBJ2-1; 9 bases are shared with TRBD2. V lost 4 bases and J lost 12; bases outside the gene matches: 13. CDR1 is MDHEN, CDR2 SYDVKM, per germline. CDR3 size: 15 residues. For the CDR3, the DNA is TGTGCCAGCAGTTCGCCCACCGCGGGAGGGCTGTCGCAGTTCTTC. This sequence encodes CASSSPTAGGLSQFF.

This clonotype was seen only a few times. The chain couples TRBV18 to TRBJ2-7; either TRBD1 or TRBD2 may fit D (6 bases each). V lost 2 bases, J lost 1 base, and 9 bases lay in between. The germline V gene encodes CDR1 KGHSH and CDR2 LQKENI. The CDR3 has 14 residues. CDR3 sequence reads: CASSPTGRSYEQYV. CDR3 DNA: TGTGCCAGCTCACCAACAGGGAGGTCCTACGAGCAGTACGTC.

In its sample, this clonotype was seen a few times. This chain connects TRBV28 to TRBJ2-5, with 9 bases that match TRBD1. J was trimmed by 5 bases and V by 6 bases; bases with no gene match: 10. The CDR3 runs to 15 residues. Germline lookup yields CDR1 MDHEN and CDR2 SYDVKM. The CDR3 here is CASSPGQGFSETQYF. CDR3 nucleotides: TGTGCCAGCAGCCCGGGACAGGGCTTCTCCGAGACCCAGTACTTC.

Only a few counts were recorded for this clonotype. The genes are TRBV3-1 and TRBJ2-7; perhaps D is TRBD1 or TRBD2 (5 bases each). V lost 4 bases and J lost 3, with 13 bases in between. Germline CDR1 LGHDT, CDR2 YNNKEL (reference sequence). The CDR3 runs 14 residues. CDR3 bases: TGTGCCAGCAGCCCGGGACCACATGACTACGAGCAGTACTTC. This translates into CASSPGPHDYEQYF.

The CDR3 DNA reads TGTGCCAGCAGCCTCTTAAGCGGGGGGATGGATACGCAGTATTTT. This codes for CASSLLSGGMDTQYF. The chain links TRBV7-2 to TRBJ2-3, with 9 bases aligning to TRBD2. Germline-derived CDR1 and CDR2 are SGHTA and FQGNSA. The CDR3 consists of 15 residues. Trimming took 5 bases from V and 6 from J; bases not matched to a gene: 9.

In its sample, this clonotype was seen a few times. This rearrangement joins TRBV20-1 to TRBJ2-3, with 7 bases that match TRBD1. Germline CDR1 and CDR2: DFQATT and SNEGSKA (reference sequence). The CDR3 loop spans 13 amino acids. V lost 1 base and J lost 3; bases outside the gene matches: 1. The CDR3 nucleotides read TGCAGTGCTAGAGTCAGGGGGACAGATACGCAGTATTTT. It is translated as CSARVRGTDTQYF.

The chain joins TRBV12-3 or TRBV12-4 to TRBJ2-3, with D perhaps matching TRBD1 or TRBD2 (5 bases each). V was pared by 1 base and J by 3 bases, with 11 bases between. The CDR3 is 15 amino acids. The CDR3 reads CASSLGRWGTDTQYF. The CDR3 DNA is TGTGCCAGCAGTTTAGGGCGTTGGGGGACAGATACGCAGTATTTT.

This clonotype came up a few times. This chain joins TRBV29-1 and TRBJ2-2; 10 bases map to TRBD2. CDR1 and CDR2 (germline): SQVTM, ANQGSEA. This CDR3 comprises 16 residues. With 4 bases clipped from V and 4 bases from J, the junction kept 9 bases outside the gene matches. The CDR3 coding sequence is TGCAGCGTTGGTCCTAGCGGGAGATTAGGCACCGGGGAGCTGTTTTTT. Its translation is CSVGPSGRLGTGELFF.

This clonotype was picked up a small number of times. The genes are TRBV3-1 and TRBJ2-5; the D is unclear. Trimming removed 1 base from V and 1 base from J, with 4 bases in between. CDR3 size: 13 residues. The germline V gene encodes CDR1 LGHDT and CDR2 YNNKEL (reference sequence). The DNA for the CDR3 is TGTGCCAGCAGCCAAGTCCTCCAAGAGACCCAGTACTTC. Translating it yields CASSQVLQETQYF.

The chain has TRBV2 and TRBJ2-3, with a weak D call TRBD2 (6 bases). V gave up 6 bases and J gave up 2 bases, with 9 bases separating them. This CDR3 region has 13 residues. CDR1 and CDR2 (germline): SNHLY, FYNNEI. The DNA for the CDR3 is TGTGCCAGCAGGGGGGGTATCACAGATACGCAGTATTTT. Protein sequence: CASRGGITDTQYF.

V and J are TRBV7-2 and TRBJ2-4; D gene unclear. CDR1 is SGHTA and CDR2 is FQGNSA in the germline V gene. Trimming shortened V by 3 bases and J by 2 bases, and 8 bases separated the two germline ends. The CDR3 runs 14 residues. The CDR3 spells CASSLLESKNIQYF. The CDR3 region has the DNA TGTGCCAGCAGCTTGCTAGAGTCCAAAAACATTCAGTACTTC.